One T cell receptor (beta chain) is described in this entry. What it binds is not known. Sequenced material consisted of expressed TCRB transcripts (all of the isolated RNA was reverse transcribed). The method was immunoSEQ multiplex PCR; TCRdb's version includes in-frame clones alone and lacks a portion of them. The sample lists 150,000 or so clones; roughly 65% were seen once. The CDR3 extends over 13 amino acids. Germline-derived CDR1 and CDR2 are SGHTA and FQGNSA. V gave up 2 bases and J gave up 2 bases, with 6 bases separating them. The data belong to a study of beta chain features in type 1 diabetes. Regarding the study as a whole: Patients with Type 1 diabetes showed moderately but significantly shorter TCRB CDR3s in all four CD4+ subsets.

Sort purity for all populations was recorded as exceeding 98%. This sequence was found in a man aged 25 to 40 with type 1 diabetes. Input material: naive CD4+ T cells from blood. The chain has TRBV7-2 and TRBJ1-2; weak D call: TRBD1 (6 bases). In DNA form, the CDR3 reads TGTGCCAGCAGCTTACAGGGGAACTATGGCTACACCTTC. Its translation: CASSLQGNYGYTF. Drawing the rest from reference TRBV7-2 and TRBJ1-2, the complete variable domain is GAGVSQSPSNKVTEKGKDVELRCDPISGHTALYWYRQSLGQGLEFLIYFQGNSAPDKSGLPSDRFSAERTGGSVSTLTIQRTQQEDSAVYLCASSLQGNYGYTFGSGTRLTVV.